This T cell receptor beta chain was recorded in a study of shared clonotypes between healthy human individuals. Study-wide context: Contributing individuals were two females and three males aged 18 to 49.

About this clone itself: No antigen is known for it.

Donors included only healthy HIV-negative adults lacking recent acute infections or vaccinations. Input per replicate PCR of unsorted PBMC was about 300 ng DNA, corresponding to about 30,000 T cell genomes. The method was immunoSEQ multiplex PCR; TCRdb's version includes in-frame clones alone and lacks a portion of them. The table has 400,000 to 600,000 clones, 75% to 80% seen once. Study findings and constraints: The expectation was that sequencing depth would affect clonotype sharing among donors.

Germline assignment: CDR1 MNHEY and CDR2 SVGAGI. Trimming left V 7 bases short and J 1 base short, with 15 bases between. The CDR3 spans 15 residues. Sample: PBMCs. The rearrangement uses TRBV6-5 and TRBJ2-3, with a possible D match to TRBD2 (6 bases). This sequence was found in a woman between 35 and 50 years old in good health. Some clones in this sample may be carry-over from other donors' samples. Here the CDR3 DNA reads TGTGCCAGCATGAAGGTCGGAGGGCGCACAGATACGCAGTATTTT. Translated: CASMKVGGRTDTQYF.